One and the same sample provided the 3 T cell receptor beta chains below, sequenced in a study of OX40 agonist ivuxolimab in advanced cancers. Generated by immunoSEQ multiplex PCR, the TCRdb table keeps only in-frame clones and is missing some. The data hold about 91,000 clones, with about nine tenths observed a single time. This material consisted of CD4+ or CD8+ T cells sorted from blood, taken in a trial of the OX40 agonist ivuxolimab. The receptors derive from an adult with an advanced solid tumor such as melanoma, head and neck, liver or kidney cancer.

The chain joins TRBV5-1 to TRBJ1-1; TRBD1 might be the D (6 bases). The CDR3 length is 14 residues. CDR1 is SGHRS and CDR2 is YFSETQ in the germline V gene. The V and J ends lost 3 bases and 1 base respectively, with 10 bases between them. For the CDR3, the DNA is TGCGCCAGCAGCTCAATACAGGGGAACACTGAAGCTTTCTTT. Translated: CASSSIQGNTEAFF.

V and J are TRBV2 and TRBJ1-1; 7 bases agree with TRBD1. This CDR3 is built from 15 residues. Germline-derived CDR1 and CDR2 are SNHLY and FYNNEI. V gave up 7 bases and J gave up 3 bases; unmatched junction bases: 11. This CDR3 reads CASILDRVLDTEAFF. DNA of the CDR3: TGTGCCAGCATATTAGACAGGGTTTTGGACACTGAAGCTTTCTTT.

The V and J genes are TRBV19 and TRBJ2-7; 10 nucleotides align to TRBD2. V lost 4 bases to trimming and J lost 0 bases; unmatched junction nucleotides: 3. Germline V gene data show CDR1 as LNHDA and CDR2 as SQIVND (reference sequence). The CDR3 consists of 15 residues. The CDR3 nucleotides are TGTGCCAGTAGTAGGGAGCGGGAGGGCTCCTACGAGCAGTACTTC. As protein: CASSREREGSYEQYF. Full variable domain (rest looked up from reference TRBV19 and TRBJ2-7): DGGITQSPKYLFRKEGQNVTLSCEQNLNHDAMYWYRQDPGQGLRLIYYSQIVNDFQKGDIAEGYSVSREKKESFPLTVTSAQKNPTAFYLCASSREREGSYEQYFGPGTRLTVT.